Following are 24 T cell receptor beta chains from one sample sequenced in a study of relationships among human T cell subsets. After CD25, CD56 and CD294 bead selections, the flow-through was collected as Th1 cells. The T cell receptor alpha and beta CDR3 regions were amplified from mRNA by semiquantitative ARM-PCR. ARM-PCR used tagged nested gene-specific primers, then communal superprimers for exponential amplification. MiXCR, run by TCRdb on the multiplex PCR reads, gives a single entry per CDR3 protein. The sample carries about 12,000 distinct CDR3 sequences, roughly two thirds recorded once. The sequenced sample was CD4+ Th1 cells sorted from blood. All receptors derive from a middle-aged man in good health.

The CDR3, as DNA: TGTGCCTGGAGTGCGGGTGCACAGACCCAGTACTTC. Translated, it gives CAWSAGAQTQYF. V and J are TRBV30 and TRBJ2-5; D remains ambiguous. Trimming pared 1 base from V and 6 bases from J, leaving 9 bases between. CDR3 size: 12 residues. Germline loops: CDR1 GTSNPN, CDR2 SVGIG (reference sequence).

The chain has TRBV19 and TRBJ2-1, with 8 positions matching TRBD2. Germline V gives CDR1 LNHDA, CDR2 SQIVND (reference sequence). The trim removed 11 bases at V and 0 bases at J, leaving 12 bases unmatched. The CDR3 has 16 residues. This CDR3 is CASLPVAGSSYNEQFF. For the CDR3, the DNA is TGTGCCTCATTACCGGTAGCGGGAAGCTCCTACAATGAGCAGTTCTTC.

This chain links TRBV4-1 with TRBJ2-2, with D possibly matching TRBD1 (5 bases). The germline V gene has CDR1 MGHRA and CDR2 YSYEKL. Trimming removed 0 bases at V and 4 bases at J, with 15 bases between. The length of the CDR3 is 17 residues. The chain's CDR3 is CASSQDSLGRGTGELFF. DNA for the CDR3: TGCGCCAGCAGCCAAGATTCGTTGGGGCGCGGCACCGGGGAGCTGTTTTTT.

The rearrangement links TRBV27 to TRBJ1-6; no clear D gene. From germline, CDR1 is MNHEY and CDR2 SMNVEV (reference sequence). The CDR3 extends over 14 amino acids. Trimming removed 2 bases at V and 9 bases at J, with 11 bases between. The CDR3 here is CASSLIYPGSPLHF. The CDR3 DNA sequence: TGTGCCAGCAGTTTAATATACCCGGGTTCACCCCTCCACTTT.

The chain recombines TRBV11-2 with TRBJ2-2; D remains unclear. CDR3 size: 11 residues. The ends were cut back, 7 bases at V and 5 bases at J, with 5 bases in the middle. Germline V gene data show CDR1 as SGHAT and CDR2 as FQNNGV. CDR3 amino acids: CASTRTGELFF. The CDR3 nucleotides read TGTGCCAGCACCCGAACCGGGGAGCTGTTTTTT.

This clonotype was seen just once. The chain links TRBV20-1 to TRBJ2-2; 9 positions match TRBD2. The CDR3 has 14 amino acids. The trim removed 6 bases at V and 4 bases at J, leaving 6 bases unmatched. Germline V lookup: CDR1 DFQATT, CDR2 SNEGSKA (reference sequence). The CDR3 region has the DNA TGCAGTGCCAGGGGACTAGCCCTCACCGGGGAGCTGTTTTTT. It codes for CSARGLALTGELFF.

This clonotype was observed a handful of times. The chain recombines TRBV14 with TRBJ1-1, with D possibly being TRBD1 (5 bases). This CDR3 spans 15 amino acids. Per germline, CDR1 SGHDN and CDR2 FVKESK. Trimming left V 2 bases short and J 3 bases short, with 13 bases between. The DNA of the CDR3 is TGTGCCAGCAGCCAAAGGCGCAAAGGGGACACTGAAGCTTTCTTT. Amino acids: CASSQRRKGDTEAFF.

This chain connects TRBV30 to TRBJ2-5; D not resolved. Germline lookup yields CDR1 GTSNPN and CDR2 SVGIG (reference sequence). V dropped 3 bases and J dropped 1 base, with 12 bases sitting between them. CDR3 size: 14 residues. Here the CDR3 reads CAWSEPWVQETQYF. The DNA for the CDR3 is TGTGCCTGGAGCGAACCGTGGGTCCAAGAGACCCAGTACTTC.

The chain carries TRBV7-9 and TRBJ2-1, with D perhaps being TRBD1 or TRBD2 (5 bases each). V lost 2 bases and J lost 6, with 8 bases in between. The CDR3 has 13 amino acids. Germline V gene data show CDR1 as SEHNR and CDR2 as FQNEAQ (reference sequence). As DNA, the CDR3 is TGTGCCAGCAGCTTACTGAGGGGCAATGAGCAGTTCTTC. Amino acid sequence: CASSLLRGNEQFF.

The chain uses TRBV2 and TRBJ2-6; no clear D gene. This CDR3 has 16 residues. V lost 6 bases and J lost 0, with 12 bases in between. Germline V gene lookup returns CDR1 SNHLY and CDR2 FYNNEI. The CDR3 loop is CASRNLDISGANVLTF. The CDR3 nucleotides are TGTGCCAGCAGGAACTTGGATATCTCTGGGGCCAACGTCCTGACTTTC.

The genes are TRBV19 and TRBJ1-5, with D tentatively TRBD1 (6 bases). V was pared by 7 bases and J by 2 bases, with 15 bases between. The CDR3 totals 15 residues. CDR1 LNHDA and CDR2 SQIVND come from the germline V gene (reference sequence). This CDR3 is CASTLGGMGNQPQHF. The CDR3 coding sequence is TGTGCCAGTACCCTAGGGGGGATGGGCAATCAGCCCCAGCATTTT.

This chain joins TRBV20-1 and TRBJ2-7, with 10 bases matching TRBD2. Germline V lookup: CDR1 DFQATT, CDR2 SNEGSKA (reference sequence). The CDR3 covers 15 residues. Trimming took 1 base from V and 4 from J; bases not matched to a gene: 7. This CDR3 reads CSARGLGTSAYEQYF. In DNA form, the CDR3 reads TGCAGTGCTAGAGGCCTCGGGACTAGCGCTTACGAGCAGTACTTC.

V gene TRBV28 combines with J gene TRBJ2-7, with 10 bases identical to TRBD1. J lost 6 bases, V lost 6 bases, and 17 bases had no gene match. Germline V lookup: CDR1 MDHEN, CDR2 SYDVKM. This CDR3 comprises 17 residues. The CDR3 spells CASRRGQGNVHGGEQYF. The CDR3 DNA reads TGTGCCAGCAGAAGGGGACAGGGGAATGTCCACGGGGGCGAGCAGTACTTC.

This clonotype has only a few counts. V gene TRBV12-3 or TRBV12-4 combines with J gene TRBJ2-3; no firm D call. The CDR3 has 15 residues. V was shortened by 6 bases and J by 0 bases, with 13 bases between the two germline ends. The CDR3 region has the DNA TGTGCCAGCAGCCCCACTACCACTAGCACAGATACGCAGTATTTT. Amino acids: CASSPTTTSTDTQYF.

This chain joins TRBV5-1 and TRBJ2-5, with TRBD1 as a possible D gene (5 bases). The V end was cut by 3 bases, the J end by 3 bases, with 9 bases between. The CDR3 is 13 residues long. Germline-derived CDR1 and CDR2 are SGHRS and YFSETQ. CDR3 protein: CASSSRQKETQYF. The DNA of the CDR3 is TGCGCCAGCAGCTCACGACAGAAAGAGACCCAGTACTTC. Filled out from reference TRBV5-1 and TRBJ2-5, the complete variable domain reads KAGVTQTPRYLIKTRGQQVTLSCSPISGHRSVSWYQQTPGQGLQFLFEYFSETQRNKGNFPGRFSGRQFSNSRSEMNVSTLELGDSALYLCASSSRQKETQYFGPGTRLLVL.

To note about this clonotype: The junction does not match germline at one end; this may be a read error. The rearrangement uses TRBV27 and TRBJ1-1; maybe TRBD1 (6 bases). The CDR3 runs 13 residues. Germline loops: CDR1 MNHEY, CDR2 SMNVEV (reference sequence). CDR3 protein: CASSLSPQGLAFF. The CDR3 DNA sequence: TGTGCCAGCAGTCTATCCCCACAGGGACTAGCTTTCTTT.

This clonotype has a handful of counts. This rearrangement joins TRBV27 to TRBJ2-6; a possible D gene is TRBD2 (5 bases). The V end lost 2 bases, the J end lost 4 bases, and 12 bases lay between the germline ends. Germline lookup yields CDR1 MNHEY and CDR2 SMNVEV (reference sequence). The CDR3 totals 16 residues. CDR3 amino acids: CASSLRSTGGANVLTF. CDR3 DNA sequence: TGTGCCAGCAGTTTAAGGTCCACGGGGGGGGCCAACGTCCTGACTTTC.

The chain employs TRBV27 and TRBJ2-7, with 8 bases that match TRBD1. Germline CDR1 MNHEY, CDR2 SMNVEV (reference sequence). With V trimmed by 4 bases and J by 6 bases, 5 bases remained unmatched. The CDR3 length is 13 residues. The CDR3, as DNA: TGTGCCAGCAGTTGGACAGGGAAAAGCGAGCAGTACTTC. Translation gives CASSWTGKSEQYF.

V is TRBV18 and J is TRBJ1-3, with unresolved D. The V and J ends lost 1 base and 1 base respectively, with 8 bases between them. The CDR3 loop spans 15 amino acids. CDR1 KGHSH and CDR2 LQKENI come from the germline V gene. CDR3 bases: TGTGCCAGCTCACCACGGTTGGATTCTGGAAACACCATATATTTT. Translation gives CASSPRLDSGNTIYF.

This rearrangement joins TRBV5-1 to TRBJ2-7, with D possibly being TRBD2 (5 bases). Trimming took off 0 bases at V and 2 bases at J, with 15 bases between the two ends. Germline lookup yields CDR1 SGHRS and CDR2 YFSETQ. The CDR3 totals 16 residues. The CDR3 region has the DNA TGCGCCAGCAGCTTGGGGACTGGATCGCTGCCCTACGAGCAGTACTTC. Translating gives CASSLGTGSLPYEQYF.

V is TRBV6-4 and J is TRBJ2-3; D perhaps matches TRBD2 (6 bases). CDR1 and CDR2 from the germline V gene are MRHNA and SNTAGT. V was pared by 10 bases and J by 4 bases, with 15 bases between. This CDR3 spans 13 amino acids. DNA for the CDR3: TGTGCCATCCGGGCGCGGGGCGCAGATACGCAGTATTTT. Amino acids: CAIRARGADTQYF.

This rearrangement joins TRBV11-2 to TRBJ1-1; 7 bases fit TRBD1. Per the germline V gene, CDR1 is SGHAT and CDR2 is FQNNGV. The trim removed 5 bases at V and 6 bases at J, leaving 6 bases unmatched. The CDR3 covers 13 residues. CDR3 coding DNA: TGTGCCAGCAGCCTAAGTGACAGGGCTGAAGCTTTCTTT. This codes for CASSLSDRAEAFF.

The CDR3 DNA is TGCGCCAGCAGCGATGCAGGACTAGCGGGGCGTAATGAGCAGTTCTTC. It translates to CASSDAGLAGRNEQFF. The chain links TRBV4-1 to TRBJ2-1; 12 nucleotides agree with TRBD2. Trimming at V came to 5 bases and at J to 7 bases, leaving 9 bases not matched to a gene. This CDR3 has 16 residues. The germline V gene has CDR1 MGHRA and CDR2 YSYEKL.

This chain connects TRBV21-1 to TRBJ2-7; the table's D call, TRBD1, has no DNA check behind it. TRBV21-1 is given as a pseudogene. This CDR3 contains 15 residues. This CDR3 is CASSLNGTGAREQYF. The CDR3 bases are TGTGCCAGCAGCCTAAACGGGACAGGGGCTAGGGAGCAGTACTTC.